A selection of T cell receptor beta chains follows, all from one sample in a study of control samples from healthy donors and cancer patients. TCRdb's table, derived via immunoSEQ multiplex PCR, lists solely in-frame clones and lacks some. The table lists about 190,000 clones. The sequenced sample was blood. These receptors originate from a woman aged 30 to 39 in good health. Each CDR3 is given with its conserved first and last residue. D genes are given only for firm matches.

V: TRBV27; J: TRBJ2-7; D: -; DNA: TGTGCCAGCAGTAGTCGGATTTACGGCCTCGAGCAGTACTTC; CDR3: CASSSRIYGLEQYF
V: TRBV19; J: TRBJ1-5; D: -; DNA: TGTGCCAGTAGTTTCGGGGAGCGGAGCAATCAGCCCCAGCATTTT; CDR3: CASSFGERSNQPQHF
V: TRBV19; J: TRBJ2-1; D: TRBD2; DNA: TGTGCCAGTAATCCTAGCGGGGGCTCCTACAATGAGCAGTTCTTC; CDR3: CASNPSGGSYNEQFF
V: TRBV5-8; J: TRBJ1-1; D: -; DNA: TGTGCCAGCAGCTTGGAGGGGGGCGAGACTGAAGCTTTCTTT; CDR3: CASSLEGGETEAFF
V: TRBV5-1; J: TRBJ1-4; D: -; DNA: TGCGCCAGCAGCTCCGGACTAACTGCAACTAATGAAAAACTGTTTTTT; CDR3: CASSSGLTATNEKLFF
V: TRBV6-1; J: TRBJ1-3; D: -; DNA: TGTGCCAGCAGTGACCTTGGGGGAGGGACTGGAAACACCATATATTTT; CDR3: CASSDLGGGTGNTIYF
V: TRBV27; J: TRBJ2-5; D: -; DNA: TGTGTTGTTGCTAGGGACCAAGAGACCCAGTACTTC; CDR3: CVVARDQETQYF
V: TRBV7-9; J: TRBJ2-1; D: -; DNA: TGTGCCAGCACCGATGTCTATAGGGACCATGAGCAGTTCTTC; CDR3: CASTDVYRDHEQFF
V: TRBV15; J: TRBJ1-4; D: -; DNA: TGTGCCACCAGCGAACAGGGTTCTAATGAAAAACTGTTTTTT; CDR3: CATSEQGSNEKLFF
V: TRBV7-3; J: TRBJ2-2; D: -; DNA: TGTGCCAGCAGCTTAACAGTCGCGAACACCGGGGAGCTGTTTTTT; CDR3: CASSLTVANTGELFF
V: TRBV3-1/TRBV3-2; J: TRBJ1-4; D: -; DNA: TGTGCCAGCAGCCCGGCAGATCATCAAGCGGAAAAACTGTTTTTT; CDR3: CASSPADHQAEKLFF
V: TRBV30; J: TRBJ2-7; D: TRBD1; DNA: TGTGCCTGGGGACAGGCTTCCTACGAGCAGTACTTC; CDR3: CAWGQASYEQYF
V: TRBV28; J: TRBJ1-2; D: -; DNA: TGTGCCAGCAGTGCCCCAGGGTATGGCTACACCTTC; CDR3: CASSAPGYGYTF
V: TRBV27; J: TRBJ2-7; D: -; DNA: TGTGCCAGCAGTTTATCTTATTCGGGTCAGGGGGGATACGAGCAGTACTTC; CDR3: CASSLSYSGQGGYEQYF
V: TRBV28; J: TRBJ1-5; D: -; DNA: TGTGCCAGCATGGTTGGGGGGGGCAACGGCAATCAGCCCCAGCATTTT; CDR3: CASMVGGGNGNQPQHF
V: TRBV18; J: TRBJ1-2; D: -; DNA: TGTGCCAGCTCACCACCGGAAAGGGCCGGTAGCTACACCTTC; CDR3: CASSPPERAGSYTF
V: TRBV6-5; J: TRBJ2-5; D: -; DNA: TGTGCCAGCAGTTTTAATAGGGAGACCCAGTACTTC; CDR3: CASSFNRETQYF
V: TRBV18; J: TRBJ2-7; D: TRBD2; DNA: TGTGCCAGCTCACCCCCTCGACTAGCGGGAAGCTCCTACGAGCAGTACTTC; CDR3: CASSPPRLAGSSYEQYF
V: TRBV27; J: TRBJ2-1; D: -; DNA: TGTGCCAGCAGTTTATACAGCGGTGAGCAGTTCTTC; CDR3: CASSLYSGEQFF
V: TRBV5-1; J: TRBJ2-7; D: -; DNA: TGCGCCAGCAGCTTGCGGGGAAGAGGAAGCGAGCAGTACTTC; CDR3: CASSLRGRGSEQYF
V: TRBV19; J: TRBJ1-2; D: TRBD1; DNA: TGTGCCAGTAGTCCTCTCCAAGGACAGGGCAAAAGTAACTATGGCTACACCTTC; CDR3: CASSPLQGQGKSNYGYTF
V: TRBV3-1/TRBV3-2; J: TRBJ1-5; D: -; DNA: TGTGCCAGCAGCCAAGGGCAGCCCCAGCATTTT; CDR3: CASSQGQPQHF
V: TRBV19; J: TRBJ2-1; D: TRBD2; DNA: TGTGCCAGTAGTAGAAAACCGAGGGTAGCGGGGTCCTACAATGAGCAGTTCTTC; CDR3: CASSRKPRVAGSYNEQFF
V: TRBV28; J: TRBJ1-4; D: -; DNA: TGTGCCAGCACCGGGGGGGGGAGCGAGGATGAAAAACTGTTTTTT; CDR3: CASTGGGSEDEKLFF
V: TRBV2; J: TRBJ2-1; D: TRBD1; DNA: TGTGCCAGCAGGTTCGACAGGGGTCCTTTCAATGAGCAGTTCTTC; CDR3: CASRFDRGPFNEQFF
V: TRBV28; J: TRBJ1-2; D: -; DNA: TGTGCCAGCAGTTTCGCCCGGGGGCACACCTTC; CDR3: CASSFARGHTF
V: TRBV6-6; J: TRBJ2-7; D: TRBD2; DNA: TGTGCCAGCAGTTACTCGATGGGGGGGGGCTACGAGCAGTACTTC; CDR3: CASSYSMGGGYEQYF
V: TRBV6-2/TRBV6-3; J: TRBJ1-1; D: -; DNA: TGTGCCAGCAGTTACTCGATGTGGGGGCCGGGCACTGAAGCTTTCTTT; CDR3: CASSYSMWGPGTEAFF
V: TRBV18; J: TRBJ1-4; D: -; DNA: TGTGCCAGCTCACAGGGTTCTAATGAAAAACTGTTTTTT; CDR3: CASSQGSNEKLFF
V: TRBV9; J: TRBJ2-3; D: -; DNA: TGTGCCAGCAGCGTAGGAATAGTGATATCTAGCACAGATACGCAGTATTTT; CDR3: CASSVGIVISSTDTQYF
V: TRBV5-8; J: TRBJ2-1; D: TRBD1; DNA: TGTGCCAGCAGCACCGGGACAGGGTCACCCAATGAGCAGTTCTTC; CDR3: CASSTGTGSPNEQFF
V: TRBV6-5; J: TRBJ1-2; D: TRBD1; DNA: TGTGCCAGCAGGAGTACAGGGGGCTATGGCTACACCTTC; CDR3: CASRSTGGYGYTF
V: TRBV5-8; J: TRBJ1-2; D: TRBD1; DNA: TGTGCCAGCAGCTTGGCAGGACAGGGGGAGAGGGGCTACACCTTC; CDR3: CASSLAGQGERGYTF
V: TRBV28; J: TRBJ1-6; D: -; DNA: TGTGCCAGCAGTTCCGGCGGGACCGCTGATTCACCCCTCCACTTT; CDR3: CASSSGGTADSPLHF
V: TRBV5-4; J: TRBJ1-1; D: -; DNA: TGTGCCAGCAGGGTAGCAGCGAACACTGAAGCTTTCTTT; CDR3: CASRVAANTEAFF
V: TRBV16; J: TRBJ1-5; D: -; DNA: TGTGCCAGCAGCCAATCGCGAGGTGGTCAGCCCCAGCATTTT; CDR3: CASSQSRGGQPQHF
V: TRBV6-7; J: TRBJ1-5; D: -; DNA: TGTGCCAGCAGTTACTCTAGGAGAGAGAAGTGTAGCAATCAGCCCCAGCATTTT; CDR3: CASSYSRREKCSNQPQHF
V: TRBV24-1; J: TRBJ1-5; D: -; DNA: TGTGCCACCAGTGATACAGGGCCGAGTCAGCCCCAGCATTTT; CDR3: CATSDTGPSQPQHF